This T cell receptor beta chain was retrieved from a study of T cell repertoires in cytomegalovirus infection. About the study: In the study, CMV epitopes included recently identified HLA-C-restricted and well-studied HLA-B-restricted ones. The public TCR beta signatures pointed to both CMV infection and matching HLA type.

In TCRdb, the reads were re-called with MiXCR into one record per CDR3 protein. The table has 300,000 to 400,000 distinct CDR3 sequences, 20% to 25% seen once. The CDR3 is 13 amino acids. V lost 5 bases to trimming and J lost 0 bases, with 7 bases between them. CDR1 is MNHEY and CDR2 is SVGEGT in the germline V gene. Overall study results and limits: CMV-specific TCR beta clonotypes restricted by HLA-C were the ones dominating the ex vivo response. Cumulative public TCR beta family frequency identified CMV carriers with the relevant HLA.

A few counts support this clonotype. Its target is not known. The source material was cultured PBMCs, sampled from culture after CMV antigen stimulation. The rearrangement joins TRBV6-2 or TRBV6-3 to TRBJ1-2; the D is unclear. The receptor was derived from a human donor in good health (CMV status not recorded). Some clones in this sample may be carry-over from other donors' samples. The CDR3 region is CASSREANYGYTF. CDR3 coding DNA: TGTGCCAGCAGTCGGGAGGCTAACTATGGCTACACCTTC.